This T cell receptor beta chain was retrieved from a study of identifying expanded T cells in peripheral blood. Study-level points and caveats: Differentially abundant clones: roughly 1.2 between replicates, around 16 at around 14 days, less than 20 at four. Roughly two-week clone count variance significantly increased as total template count grew.

Concerning this clone itself: The antigen is not known.

Produced via immunoSEQ multiplex PCR; TCRdb's table is partial and in-frame only. Among more than 85,000 clones listed, 88% were seen once. During the collection period, no donor immune events like infections were recorded. This CDR3 comprises 14 residues. The germline CDR1 and CDR2 sequences are SGHRS and YFSETQ. Germline trimming cut 4 bases from V and 4 bases from J; bases unmatched to any gene: 5. The receptor's source is a person between 18 and 69 years old in good health. V usage is TRBV5-1 and J usage is TRBJ2-7; 10 positions agree with TRBD1. Specimen: blood. The CDR3 DNA is TGCGCCAGCAGCCCCGGGACAGGGGTATACGAGCAGTACTTC. This translates into CASSPGTGVYEQYF.